This T cell receptor beta chain is drawn from a study of cytomegalovirus exposure and HLA in healthy donors. J gave up 6 bases and V 4 bases, and 10 bases lay outside the gene matches. This CDR3 is built from 14 residues. Germline V lookup: CDR1 SGHTS, CDR2 YDEGEE. PCR amplification relied on 60 Vbeta primers (plus 13 Jbeta primers). Using immunoSEQ multiplex PCR, the repertoire was profiled, and TCRdb retains in-frame clones only, with some absent. The specimen's table records 30,000 to 35,000 clones. The chain carries TRBV5-8 and TRBJ2-7, with TRBD2 identical over 7 bases. The TCR was taken from a woman between 40 and 50 years old in good health and CMV-seropositive. The specimen sequenced was PBMCs. CDR3 in amino acids: CASSRTRGAGEQYF. CDR3 coding DNA: TGTGCCAGCAGCCGGACTAGGGGTGCGGGCGAGCAGTACTTC.